This T cell receptor beta chain was recorded in a study of T cells after posttransplantation cyclophosphamide. General study results and limits: Skin or GI-infiltrating T cells shared few TRB sequences with blood. Later post-transplant blood repertoires were often dominated by donor CD8+ memory clones.

The V end lost 1 base, the J end lost 0 bases, and 11 bases lay between the germline ends. Per the germline V gene, CDR1 is MNHEY and CDR2 is SVGAGI. The CDR3 runs to 16 residues. Libraries were prepared by immunoSEQ multiplex PCR; TCRdb keeps only in-frame clonotypes and omits some of them. The profile covers under 25,000 clones, none occurring a single time. At least ten counts were recorded for this clone. Its antigen is not identified. A marrow graft followed busulfan-fludarabine conditioning, with cyclophosphamide on days +3 and +4. This specimen was PBMCs, taken after allogeneic stem cell transplant with posttransplant cyclophosphamide. The source is a male patient in his late teens or twenties who received an allogeneic stem cell transplant from a related donor, was CMV-positive, and had no GVHD. Some T cells may be transferred from the graft donor. The V and J genes are TRBV6-5 and TRBJ2-3; no firm D call. This chain's CDR3 is CASSYLALSSTDTQYF. DNA of the CDR3: TGTGCCAGCAGTTACTTGGCCCTCTCTAGCACAGATACGCAGTATTTT.